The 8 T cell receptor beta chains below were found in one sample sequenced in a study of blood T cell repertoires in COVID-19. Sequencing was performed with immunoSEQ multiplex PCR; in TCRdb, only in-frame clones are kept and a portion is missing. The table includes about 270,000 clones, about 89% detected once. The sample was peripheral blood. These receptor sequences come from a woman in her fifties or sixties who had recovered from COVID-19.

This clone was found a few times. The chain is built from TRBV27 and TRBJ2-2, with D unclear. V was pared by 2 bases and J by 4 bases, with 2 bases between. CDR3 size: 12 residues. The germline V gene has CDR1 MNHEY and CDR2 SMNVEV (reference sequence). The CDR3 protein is CASSLLTGELFF. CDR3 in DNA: TGTGCCAGCAGTTTACTCACCGGGGAGCTGTTTTTT.

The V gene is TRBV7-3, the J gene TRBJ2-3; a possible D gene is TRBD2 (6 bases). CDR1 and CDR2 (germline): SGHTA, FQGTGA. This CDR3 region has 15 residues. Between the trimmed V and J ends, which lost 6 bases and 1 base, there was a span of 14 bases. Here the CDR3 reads CASRPGLSGTDTQYF. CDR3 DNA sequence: TGTGCCAGCAGGCCGGGACTCAGTGGCACAGATACGCAGTATTTT.

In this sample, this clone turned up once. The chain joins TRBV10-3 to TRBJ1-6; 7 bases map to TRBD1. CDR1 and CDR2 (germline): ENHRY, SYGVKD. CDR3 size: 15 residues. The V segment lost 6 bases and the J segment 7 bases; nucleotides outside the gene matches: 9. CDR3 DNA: TGTGCCATCAGATTAACAGGGGATAGCAATTCACCCCTCCACTTT. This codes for CAIRLTGDSNSPLHF.

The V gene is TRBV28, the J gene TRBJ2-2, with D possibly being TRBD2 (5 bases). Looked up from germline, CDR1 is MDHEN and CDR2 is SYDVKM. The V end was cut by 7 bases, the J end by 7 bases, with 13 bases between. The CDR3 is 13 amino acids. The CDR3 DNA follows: TGTGCCAGCATCCTAGGAGGTGGCGGGGAGCTGTTTTTT. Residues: CASILGGGGELFF. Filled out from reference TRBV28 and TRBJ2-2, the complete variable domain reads DVKVTQSSRYLVKRTGEKVFLECVQDMDHENMFWYRQDPGLGLRLIYFSYDVKMKEKGDIPEGYSVSREKKERFSLILESASTNQTSMYLCASILGGGGELFFGEGSRLTVL.

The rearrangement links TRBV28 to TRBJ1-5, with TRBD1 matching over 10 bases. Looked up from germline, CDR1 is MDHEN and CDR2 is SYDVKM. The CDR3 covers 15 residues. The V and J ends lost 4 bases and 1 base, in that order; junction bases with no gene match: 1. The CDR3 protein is CASSWDRGSNQPQHF. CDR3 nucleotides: TGTGCCAGCAGTTGGGACAGGGGAAGCAATCAGCCCCAGCATTTT.

CDR3 protein: CASTTSGGYNEQFF. The CDR3 coding sequence is TGTGCCAGCACGACTAGCGGGGGTTACAATGAGCAGTTCTTC. V and J are TRBV18 and TRBJ2-1; 12 bases align to TRBD2. The V gene end was trimmed by 8 bases and the J gene end by 4 bases; junction bases not matched to a gene: 3. Germline CDR1 reads KGHSH; CDR2 reads LQKENI. The CDR3 has 14 amino acids.

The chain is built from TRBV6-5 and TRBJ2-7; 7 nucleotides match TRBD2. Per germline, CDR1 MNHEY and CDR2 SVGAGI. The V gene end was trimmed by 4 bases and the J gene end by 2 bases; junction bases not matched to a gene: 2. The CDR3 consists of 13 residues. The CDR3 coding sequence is TGTGCCAGCAGTTCGCGGGGGACCTACGAGCAGTACTTC. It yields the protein CASSSRGTYEQYF.

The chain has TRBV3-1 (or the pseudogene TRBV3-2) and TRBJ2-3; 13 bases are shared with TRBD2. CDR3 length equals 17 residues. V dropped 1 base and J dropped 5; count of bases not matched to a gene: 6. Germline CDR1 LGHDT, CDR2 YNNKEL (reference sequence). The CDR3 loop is CASSQVTSGGQGDTQYF. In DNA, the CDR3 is TGTGCCAGCAGCCAAGTGACTAGCGGGGGGCAGGGAGATACGCAGTATTTT.